This T cell receptor (beta chain) was sequenced in a study of T cells in Graves' hyperthyroidism and ophthalmopathy. Study-level information: Before treatment of any kind, peripheral blood was taken at initial diagnosis. General study points: Ophthalmopathy was told apart from stable hyperthyroidism by a 13 V-J model.

There are 18 residues in the CDR3. Trimming removed 4 bases from V and 9 bases from J; junction bases left unmatched: 16. CDR1 is SGHAT, CDR2 FQNNGV, per germline. Amplified TCR beta CDR3 regions came from RNA transcripts. During a first-round RT-PCR of the TCR CDR3, the HTBI primer set was used. TCRdb processed the multiplex PCR reads anew with MiXCR; each CDR3 protein has one entry. The data show 400,000 to 550,000 distinct CDR3 sequences, around an eighth seen once. If no ophthalmopathy progression occurred within 18 months, Graves' hyperthyroidism was stable. Pregnant or lactating patients were excluded, as were those with uncontrolled infection or other autoimmune disease. Concerning this clonotype itself: The target antigen is unknown.

The TCR originated in a woman under 30 with Graves' hyperthyroidism. The sample comprised blood. This chain connects TRBV11-2 to TRBJ2-1; 12 bases are shared with TRBD2. The CDR3 DNA sequence: TGTGCCAGCAGCTCATGGGGGCCGACTAGCGGGAGAGGAAGTGAGCAGTTCTTC. Its protein product is CASSSWGPTSGRGSEQFF. The full variable domain, rest sourced from reference TRBV11-2 and TRBJ2-1, is EAGVAQSPRYKIIEKRQSVAFWCNPISGHATLYWYQQILGQGPKLLIQFQNNGVVDDSQLPKDRFSAERLKGVDSTLKIQPAKLEDSAVYLCASSSWGPTSGRGSEQFFGPGTRLTVL.